The 30 T cell receptor beta chains below were found in one sample sequenced in a study of T-cell memory formation after mild COVID-19. TCRdb passed the 5' RACE reads through MiXCR, listing each CDR3 protein once. Among about 270,000 distinct CDR3 sequences listed, approximately 16% were seen once. The sample comprised PBMCs or a T cell subset sorted from them (not recorded which). These receptors were obtained from a man younger than 35 who had mild COVID-19 (a few samples of this study predate the infection). Cell type and time point are not known.

This chain links TRBV9 with TRBJ2-5; D gene uncertain. The CDR3 extends over 14 amino acids. The ends were cut back, 3 bases at V and 0 bases at J, with 9 bases in the middle. Germline lookup yields CDR1 SGDLS and CDR2 YYNGEE. CDR3: CASSERPYQETQYF. In DNA form, the CDR3 reads TGTGCCAGCAGCGAGCGACCGTACCAAGAGACCCAGTACTTC.

This chain uses TRBV7-9 with TRBJ1-2, with D hard to call. CDR1 and CDR2 (germline): SEHNR, FQNEAQ (reference sequence). The CDR3 loop spans 12 amino acids. Trimming removed 4 bases from V and 4 bases from J, with 7 bases in between. The CDR3 sequence is CASSYEGYGYTF. The CDR3 coding sequence is TGTGCCAGCAGCTATGAGGGCTATGGCTACACCTTC.

The chain has TRBV3-1 and TRBJ2-7; D remains ambiguous. V was clipped by 1 base and J by 4 bases, with 5 bases between them. There are 12 residues in the CDR3. CDR1 and CDR2 (germline): LGHDT, YNNKEL (reference sequence). The CDR3 DNA follows: TGTGCCAGCAGCCAAGGAGAGTACGAGCAGTACGTC. Translating gives CASSQGEYEQYV.

This rearrangement joins TRBV2 to TRBJ2-1; TRBD2 might be the D (7 bases). Germline assignment: CDR1 SNHLY and CDR2 FYNNEI. The CDR3 has 14 amino acids. Trimming removed 7 bases from V and 4 bases from J, with 14 bases in between. The CDR3 bases are TGTGCCAGCACGGCGGGGGCCTTTTACAATGAGCAGTTCTTC. Translated: CASTAGAFYNEQFF.

This clonotype was observed at least ten times. The chain carries TRBV4-3 and TRBJ1-5; no definite D call. Between the trimmed V and J ends, which lost 0 bases and 6 bases, there was a span of 6 bases. This CDR3 comprises 13 residues. Germline V gene sequence: CDR1 LGHNA, CDR2 YSLEER. The DNA for the CDR3 is TGCGCCAGCAGCCAAGACGGTAGTCAGCCCCAGCATTTT. It codes for CASSQDGSQPQHF.

The chain employs TRBV19 and TRBJ1-1; 11 bases map to TRBD1. Germline lookup yields CDR1 LNHDA and CDR2 SQIVND (reference sequence). This CDR3 is 14 amino acids long. The ends lost 6 bases at V and 4 bases at J; junction bases unmatched: 4. CDR3 in amino acids: CASRIGQGATEAFF. The CDR3 region has the DNA TGTGCCAGTAGAATCGGACAGGGGGCCACTGAAGCTTTCTTT.

This sequence joins TRBV20-1 and TRBJ2-2; D possibly corresponds to TRBD1 (6 bases). Germline CDR1 is DFQATT and CDR2 is SNEGSKA (reference sequence). Trimming removed 3 bases from V and 9 bases from J, with 14 bases in between. The CDR3 spans 13 residues. Here the CDR3 reads CSARGADGRELFF. The CDR3, as DNA: TGCAGTGCTAGGGGGGCAGATGGCCGGGAGCTGTTTTTT.

This clonotype showed up just a few times. This rearrangement joins TRBV7-9 to TRBJ2-3; D is uncertain. V lost 5 bases and J 4 bases, leaving 4 bases between the germline ends. CDR3 length equals 11 residues. The germline gives CDR1 SEHNR, CDR2 FQNEAQ (reference sequence). Written as DNA, the CDR3 is TGTGCCAGCAGCGATCCAGATACGCAGTATTTT. This sequence encodes CASSDPDTQYF.

The rearrangement uses TRBV5-1 and TRBJ1-2, with no clear D. Trimming removed 4 bases at V and 2 bases at J, with 12 bases between. CDR1 SGHRS and CDR2 YFSETQ come from the germline V gene. The CDR3 covers 14 residues. The CDR3 DNA is TGCGCCAGCAGCCCCTCGGGTCGAAACTATGGCTACACCTTC. Residues: CASSPSGRNYGYTF.

This clonotype came up a few times. The V gene is TRBV9, the J gene TRBJ1-4; 9 positions agree with TRBD1. Germline V gives CDR1 SGDLS, CDR2 YYNGEE. V was clipped by 4 bases and J by 5 bases; unmatched bases: 6. This CDR3 comprises 15 residues. CDR3 nucleotide sequence: TGTGCCAGCAGCCCCCTTGGGACAGGGAATGAAAAACTGTTTTTT. Amino acids: CASSPLGTGNEKLFF.

The chain links TRBV5-6 to TRBJ2-5, with unresolved D. The CDR3 extends over 15 amino acids. The germline V and J ends were trimmed by 1 base and 5 bases, with 15 bases remaining between them. CDR1 SGHDT and CDR2 YYEEEE come from the germline V gene. CDR3 amino acids: CASSLSPTVGETQYF. The DNA for the CDR3 is TGTGCCAGCAGCTTGAGTCCTACAGTGGGGGAGACCCAGTACTTC. The full variable domain, rest sourced from reference TRBV5-6 and TRBJ2-5, is DAGVTQSPTHLIKTRGQQVTLRCSPKSGHDTVSWYQQALGQGPQFIFQYYEEEERQRGNFPDRFSGHQFPNYSSELNVNALLLGDSALYLCASSLSPTVGETQYFGPGTRLLVL.

The chain couples TRBV2 to TRBJ2-3, with D possibly TRBD1 on 6 matching bases. The CDR3 is 13 residues long. Germline CDR1 reads SNHLY; CDR2 reads FYNNEI. V dropped 9 bases and J dropped 0 bases, with 10 bases sitting between them. In nucleotides, the CDR3 is TGTGCCAGTTTAGACAGGAGCACAGATACGCAGTATTTT. The encoded protein is CASLDRSTDTQYF.

The chain recombines TRBV5-6 with TRBJ2-1, with TRBD1 matching 8 bases. This CDR3 has 13 amino acids. The germline gives CDR1 SGHDT, CDR2 YYEEEE. Losses at the gene ends were 2 bases for V and 7 bases for J; bases not matched to a gene: 2. The CDR3 DNA reads as TGTGCCAGCAGCTTTCAGGGGGCGAATGAGCAGTTCTTC. Its translation is CASSFQGANEQFF.

This chain uses TRBV6-5 with TRBJ2-2; unclear D gene. V lost 5 bases, J lost 4 bases, and 8 bases lay in between. The CDR3 spans 13 residues. Germline values: CDR1 MNHEY, CDR2 SVGAGI. The CDR3 is CASSASVTGELFF. The CDR3 DNA reads TGTGCCAGCAGTGCCTCCGTCACCGGGGAGCTGTTTTTT.

As DNA, the CDR3 is TGTGCCAGCAGTGAATCGCCGGGGCAGGGTGGGTACGAGCAGTACTTC. Translation: CASSESPGQGGYEQYF. The gene calls are TRBV25-1 and TRBJ2-7; D is tentatively TRBD1 or TRBD2 (5 bases each). CDR3 length equals 16 residues. V lost 1 base, J lost 4 bases, and 17 bases lay in between. Germline V gene data show CDR1 as MGHDK and CDR2 as SYGVNS.

The V gene is TRBV9, the J gene TRBJ2-1, with 10 nucleotides matching TRBD1. The V gene end was trimmed by 0 bases and the J gene end by 4 bases; junction bases not matched to a gene: 4. Germline values: CDR1 SGDLS, CDR2 YYNGEE. The CDR3 length is 16 residues. CDR3 DNA sequence: TGTGCCAGCAGCGTAGGGGCGGGACAGGGGTACAATGAGCAGTTCTTC. Residues: CASSVGAGQGYNEQFF.

The chain links TRBV7-9 to TRBJ2-6; 9 positions match TRBD2. The CDR3 sequence is 13 residues long. V was pared by 3 bases and J by 18 bases, with 9 bases of the junction left unmatched. Germline CDR1 reads SEHNR; CDR2 reads FQNEAQ (reference sequence). The CDR3 nucleotides are TGTGCCAGCAGCTTTTTCAGCGGGGGGCGTCGGACTTTC. It is translated as CASSFFSGGRRTF.

This clonotype was seen many times. The rearrangement uses TRBV7-2 and TRBJ2-3; D uncertain. Germline loops: CDR1 SGHTA, CDR2 FQGNSA. Trimming shortened V by 4 bases and J by 0 bases, and 14 bases separated the two germline ends. This CDR3 spans 16 amino acids. The CDR3 loop is CASSSGLWASTDTQYF. The CDR3 nucleotides read TGTGCCAGCAGCTCCGGGCTGTGGGCTAGCACAGATACGCAGTATTTT.

Only one count was recorded for this clonotype. J is TRBJ1-1 and V is TRBV29-1, with D tentatively TRBD1 (5 bases). Trimming cost V 5 bases and J 0 bases, with 10 bases left between them. Germline-derived CDR1 and CDR2 are SQVTM and ANQGSEA. This CDR3 spans 13 amino acids. The chain's CDR3 is CSVRVQVNTEAFF. The CDR3, as DNA: TGCAGCGTTAGGGTACAGGTGAACACTGAAGCTTTCTTT.

The table lists this clonotype with a few counts. The chain carries TRBV7-9 and TRBJ1-1, with a weak D call TRBD1 (5 bases). The CDR3 loop spans 15 amino acids. Per germline, CDR1 SEHNR and CDR2 FQNEAQ (reference sequence). The ends were cut back, 1 base at V and 4 bases at J, with 13 bases in the middle. The CDR3 DNA follows: TGTGCCAGCAGCTTAGGGAGGGGTTCTGGCACTGAAGCTTTCTTT. It codes for CASSLGRGSGTEAFF. The variable domain in full, with the rest retrieved from reference TRBV7-9 and TRBJ1-1, is DTGVSQNPRHKITKRGQNVTFRCDPISEHNRLYWYRQTLGQGPEFLTYFQNEAQLEKSRLLSDRFSAERPKGSFSTLEIQRTEQGDSAMYLCASSLGRGSGTEAFFGQGTRLTVV.

This clonotype has just a few counts. The gene calls are TRBV14 and TRBJ2-2; 7 bases align to TRBD1. The CDR3 has 13 amino acids. CDR1 and CDR2 (germline): SGHDN, FVKESK. The junction had 4 bases not matched to a gene; V was cut back by 6 bases and J by 6 bases. CDR3 bases: TGTGCCAGCAGAATGAGGGGGCCCGGGGAGCTGTTTTTT. Translating gives CASRMRGPGELFF.

The rearrangement uses TRBV7-2 and TRBJ2-5; D perhaps matches TRBD1 (6 bases). The V gene lost 5 bases and the J gene lost 3 bases, with 16 bases spanning the gap. There are 15 residues in the CDR3. Germline CDR1 is SGHTA and CDR2 is FQGNSA. For the CDR3, the DNA is TGTGCCAGCAGCACTTTGGGCGCAGGGGAAGAGACCCAGTACTTC. Its translation is CASSTLGAGEETQYF.

This clonotype was found a few times. The chain employs TRBV19 and TRBJ1-5, with D possibly being TRBD1 (5 bases). The CDR3 is 15 residues long. Germline CDR1 is LNHDA and CDR2 is SQIVND (reference sequence). With 2 bases removed from V and 1 base from J, the gap between germline ends came to 9 bases. The CDR3 region is CASSIIGESNQPQHF. For the CDR3, the DNA is TGTGCCAGTAGTATAATAGGGGAAAGCAATCAGCCCCAGCATTTT.

V and J are TRBV12-3 or TRBV12-4 and TRBJ1-2, with TRBD1 matching over 7 bases. The ends lost 7 bases at V and 4 bases at J; junction bases unmatched: 3. This CDR3 has 12 residues. The CDR3 spells CASTRDSYGYTF. CDR3 DNA: TGTGCCAGCACCCGGGACAGCTATGGCTACACCTTC.

Only a few counts were recorded for this clonotype. The chain uses TRBV4-1 and TRBJ2-5, with 12 bases aligning to TRBD2. V shed 1 base and J 7 bases; nucleotides not matched to a gene: 16. In germline, CDR1 is MGHRA, CDR2 YSYEKL. This CDR3 comprises 19 residues. CDR3 nucleotide sequence: TGCGCCAGCAGCCAAGTTCCTAGCGGGGGGGCAAGTTTGTTTGTGACCCAGTACTTC. Protein product: CASSQVPSGGASLFVTQYF.

The chain combines TRBV6-5 with TRBJ2-1; 8 nucleotides match TRBD2. The CDR3 contains 16 residues. Germline CDR1 is MNHEY and CDR2 is SVGAGI. V lost 5 bases and J lost 3; bases outside the gene matches: 9. Here the CDR3 reads CASSLTWAGGYNEQFF. CDR3 nucleotides: TGTGCCAGCAGTCTTACTTGGGCGGGGGGCTACAATGAGCAGTTCTTC.

V is TRBV19 and J is TRBJ1-6; no clear D. The CDR3 extends over 13 amino acids. V was trimmed by 7 bases and J by 9 bases, leaving 13 bases between them. In germline, CDR1 is LNHDA, CDR2 SQIVND (reference sequence). The CDR3 coding sequence is TGTGCCAGTACCCTACGCCCAGGTTCACCCCTCCACTTT. Translation: CASTLRPGSPLHF.

The rearrangement uses TRBV3-1 and TRBJ1-6; 8 nucleotides align to TRBD1. J lost 1 base, V lost 1 base, and 12 bases had no gene match. The CDR3 is 20 residues long. Germline lookup yields CDR1 LGHDT and CDR2 YNNKEL (reference sequence). CDR3 protein: CASSQGRRGLLGSYNSPLHF. The CDR3 bases are TGTGCCAGCAGCCAAGGGCGCAGGGGGCTACTAGGTTCCTATAATTCACCCCTCCACTTT.

In this sample, this clonotype turned up many times. This CDR3 is CASSFLAGDNEQFF. In DNA form, the CDR3 reads TGCGCCAGCAGCTTCCTAGCGGGGGACAATGAGCAGTTCTTC. The V call is TRBV5-1, the J call TRBJ2-1; 10 positions agree with TRBD2. Germline V gives CDR1 SGHRS, CDR2 YFSETQ. J lost 5 bases, V lost 2 bases, and 1 base had no gene match. The CDR3 runs 14 residues.

This clonotype was recorded at least ten times. This chain uses TRBV5-5 with TRBJ2-7; D perhaps matches TRBD2 (6 bases). The germline V gene has CDR1 SGHKS and CDR2 YYEKEE (reference sequence). Deletions cut 4 bases from V and 2 bases from J, with 13 bases between. CDR3 size: 14 residues. Written as DNA, the CDR3 is TGTGCCAGCAGCCCTGACTGGGGGGCCTACGAGCAGTACGTC. As protein: CASSPDWGAYEQYV.